These 32 T cell receptor beta chains share one sample of origin, sequenced in a study of T-cell reconstitution after alpha-beta-depleted transplantation in children. TCRbeta library preparation incorporated unique molecular identifiers. TCRdb independently ran MiXCR on the PCR reads; one entry per CDR3 protein. The repertoire holds some 5,000 distinct CDR3 sequences, with just under 7.5% as singletons. Source: PBMCs, mostly from graft donor cells, taken 60 days after TCRalphabeta/CD19-depleted stem cell transplant. The receptors derive from a boy under two years old who had a stem cell transplant for SCID, so the T cells may come from the graft donor.

This clonotype is deemed medium-sized (0.01 to 0.1%). CDR3 DNA sequence: TGCAGTGCTAGAGACGAGGTTCTTACTAACTATGGCTACACCTTC. It specifies CSARDEVLTNYGYTF. V is TRBV20-1 and J is TRBJ1-2, with D uncertain. The V end lost 0 bases, the J end lost 0 bases, and 11 bases lay between the germline ends. There are 15 residues in the CDR3. The germline CDR1 and CDR2 sequences are DFQATT and SNEGSKA (reference sequence).

Judged by abundance, this clonotype is medium-sized. The V call is TRBV4-2, the J call TRBJ2-1, with D perhaps matching TRBD1 (5 bases). This CDR3 is 14 amino acids long. Looked up from germline, CDR1 is LGHNA and CDR2 is YNFKEQ. Trimming removed 3 bases from V and 6 bases from J, with 12 bases in between. The CDR3 loop is CASSHEGAVNEQFF. For the CDR3, the DNA is TGTGCCAGCAGCCACGAAGGGGCAGTCAATGAGCAGTTCTTC.

This clonotype has a count of ten or more. The V gene is TRBV4-1, the J gene TRBJ1-5, with 12 bases identical to TRBD1. Germline V gene data show CDR1 as MGHRA and CDR2 as YSYEKL. The CDR3 is made up of 19 amino acids. V lost 3 bases and J lost 1; bases outside the gene matches: 10. CDR3 loop: CASSQAGTGGSISNQPQHF. The DNA for the CDR3 is TGCGCCAGCAGCCAGGCCGGGACAGGGGGCTCGATAAGCAATCAGCCCCAGCATTTT.

By share of the sample, this clonotype is medium-sized (0.01 to 0.1%). The chain uses TRBV7-8 and TRBJ1-2; TRBD1 matches 8 bases. The CDR3 has 14 residues. With V trimmed by 5 bases and J by 4 bases, 6 bases remained unmatched. CDR1 and CDR2 from the germline V gene are SGHVS and FQNEAQ. Here the CDR3 reads CASSRQGWFYGYTF. CDR3 sequence (DNA): TGTGCCAGCAGCCGACAGGGGTGGTTCTATGGCTACACCTTC.

This clonotype was detected many times. The chain uses TRBV5-8 and TRBJ1-6; no clear D. The CDR3 length is 14 residues. Germline values: CDR1 SGHTS, CDR2 YDEGEE. Trimming stripped 5 bases from V and 12 bases from J, with 18 bases between. CDR3 bases: TGTGCCAGCAGGTACGGGAAGCCAGAAGGACCCCTCCACTTT. Its protein is CASRYGKPEGPLHF. Full variable domain (remainder filled in from reference TRBV5-8 and TRBJ1-6): EAGVTQSPTHLIKTRGQQATLRCSPISGHTSVYWYQQALGLGLQFLLWYDEGEERNRGNFPPRFSGRQFPNYSSELNVNALELEDSALYLCASRYGKPEGPLHFGNGTRLTVT.

The table lists this clonotype with a count of one. The chain is built from TRBV5-2 and TRBJ2-7; TRBD2, the table's D call, lacks a check against the DNA. TRBV5-2 is designated a pseudogene. The CDR3 loop spans 18 amino acids. The CDR3 here is CAMGPRLHLPTETYEQYF. CDR3 bases: TGTGCCATGGGACCGAGGCTTCACCTCCCCACTGAGACCTACGAGCAGTACTTC.

There are many counts of this clonotype. This sequence joins TRBV2 and TRBJ1-2, with D perhaps TRBD1 (5 bases). The CDR3 spans 15 residues. The V end lost 6 bases, the J end lost 5 bases, and 19 bases lay between the germline ends. Germline V gene sequence: CDR1 SNHLY, CDR2 FYNNEI. CDR3 nucleotide sequence: TGTGCCAGCAGCCCCCGAGGGGCCGTTGGGTATGGCTACACCTTC. Protein product: CASSPRGAVGYGYTF.

This clonotype is medium-sized by share. V and J are TRBV6-5 and TRBJ1-2, with 8 bases matching TRBD1. Germline lookup yields CDR1 MNHEY and CDR2 SVGAGI. With 7 bases clipped from V and 6 bases from J, the junction kept 13 bases outside the gene matches. This CDR3 region has 15 residues. This chain's CDR3 is CASTGTGRGFDGYTF. CDR3 DNA: TGTGCCAGCACCGGGACAGGCAGGGGGTTCGATGGCTACACCTTC.

This clonotype is medium-sized by share. The rearrangement uses TRBV12-3 or TRBV12-4 and TRBJ2-3, with no clear D. Trimming took off 6 bases at V and 1 base at J, with 5 bases between the two ends. The CDR3 consists of 12 residues. This CDR3 reads CASRRRTDTQYF. The CDR3 nucleotides read TGTGCCAGCAGACGGCGCACAGATACGCAGTATTTT.

This clonotype is categorized as medium-sized. This sequence joins TRBV29-1 and TRBJ2-3; TRBD2 is a possible D gene (6 bases). Germline assignment: CDR1 SQVTM and CDR2 ANQGSEA. The germline V and J ends were trimmed by 3 bases and 5 bases, with 12 bases remaining between them. The CDR3 is made up of 13 amino acids. CDR3 in DNA: TGCAGCGTTGATAGGTGGGGGGTAGATACGCAGTATTTT. Its protein product is CSVDRWGVDTQYF.

This clonotype is judged medium-sized. The V call is TRBV2, the J call TRBJ2-1; 9 bases agree with TRBD2. The CDR3 covers 16 residues. The V and J ends lost 3 bases and 3 bases, in that order; junction bases with no gene match: 6. CDR1 is SNHLY and CDR2 is FYNNEI in the germline V gene. The CDR3 is CASSDGAGGDYNEQFF. The CDR3 nucleotides read TGTGCCAGCAGTGACGGTGCGGGGGGGGACTACAATGAGCAGTTCTTC.

This clonotype was counted ten times or more. The junction departs from the called germline gene at one end, perhaps through a read error. CDR3 protein: CASCYGGGADKQYF. CDR3 sequence (DNA): TGTGCTAGTTGTTATGGCGGGGGGGCAGATAAGCAGTATTTT. The chain combines TRBV12-5 with TRBJ2-3, with 9 positions matching TRBD2. The CDR3 contains 14 residues. Germline V gene lookup returns CDR1 LGHNT and CDR2 FRNRAP.

This clonotype was observed at least ten times. This chain uses TRBV6-5 with TRBJ2-5; D is undetermined. Germline values: CDR1 MNHEY, CDR2 SVGAGI. Between the trimmed V and J ends, which lost 6 bases and 5 bases, there was a span of 19 bases. The CDR3 runs 15 residues. The CDR3 region is CASSPRLPPGETQYF. In nucleotides, the CDR3 is TGTGCCAGCAGCCCCCGTTTACCTCCCGGGGAGACCCAGTACTTC.

This clonotype is medium-sized in the sample. The J gene is TRBJ2-7, the V gene TRBV3-1, with D tentatively TRBD2 (6 bases). V was trimmed by 4 bases and J by 5 bases, leaving 12 bases between them. Germline lookup yields CDR1 LGHDT and CDR2 YNNKEL (reference sequence). This CDR3 region has 13 residues. CDR3 sequence reads: CASSLYRRDEQYF. CDR3 nucleotides: TGTGCCAGCAGCCTATACAGGAGGGACGAGCAGTACTTC.

Sample share makes this clonotype medium-sized. The chain uses TRBV19 and TRBJ2-2; D uncertain. With 6 bases removed from V and 6 bases from J, the gap between germline ends came to 14 bases. The CDR3 has 14 residues. Germline loops: CDR1 LNHDA, CDR2 SQIVND (reference sequence). The CDR3 DNA sequence: TGTGCCAGTAGCTCCACCAAGGTATCCGGGGAGCTGTTTTTT. Encoded protein: CASSSTKVSGELFF. Full variable domain (missing parts from reference TRBV19 and TRBJ2-2): DGGITQSPKYLFRKEGQNVTLSCEQNLNHDAMYWYRQDPGQGLRLIYYSQIVNDFQKGDIAEGYSVSREKKESFPLTVTSAQKNPTAFYLCASSSTKVSGELFFGEGSRLTVL.

By share of the sample, this clonotype is medium-sized. The rearrangement uses TRBV7-9 and TRBJ1-6, with 9 positions matching TRBD1. V was clipped by 5 bases and J by 2 bases; unmatched bases: 1. Germline CDR1 is SEHNR and CDR2 is FQNEAQ (reference sequence). This CDR3 is built from 15 residues. This chain's CDR3 is CASSRQGAYNSPLHF. The CDR3, as DNA: TGTGCCAGCAGCCGACAGGGGGCCTATAATTCACCCCTCCACTTT.

Many counts were recorded for this clonotype. The chain employs TRBV3-1 and TRBJ2-3, with D possibly called TRBD1 or TRBD2 (5 bases each). In germline, CDR1 is LGHDT, CDR2 YNNKEL (reference sequence). V was cut by 3 bases and J by 8 bases, with 12 bases left in between. This CDR3 has 13 amino acids. DNA for the CDR3: TGTGCCAGCAGCCAGGGGACCCCGGGTACGCAGTATTTT. This translates into CASSQGTPGTQYF.

This clonotype was observed many times. This sequence joins TRBV4-1 and TRBJ2-7; no firm D call. Germline V gene lookup returns CDR1 MGHRA and CDR2 YSYEKL. V shed 0 bases and J shed 4 bases, with 16 bases lying between them. The CDR3 is 16 amino acids. The CDR3 sequence: CASSQDLRRFPYEQYF. In nucleotides, the CDR3 is TGCGCCAGCAGCCAAGATCTACGAAGATTCCCTTACGAGCAGTACTTC.

Ten or more counts support this clonotype. This sequence joins TRBV9 and TRBJ1-2; 7 bases map to TRBD1. V lost 0 bases and J lost 8; bases outside the gene matches: 13. CDR3 length: 16 amino acids. CDR1 SGDLS and CDR2 YYNGEE come from the germline V gene. The CDR3 bases are TGTGCCAGCAGCGTAGGAGTAGGGACAGATCGGAACGGCTACACCTTC. Protein: CASSVGVGTDRNGYTF.

V gene TRBV25-1 combines with J gene TRBJ1-4; no definite D call. In germline, CDR1 is MGHDK, CDR2 SYGVNS. There are 17 residues in the CDR3. The ends were cut back, 10 bases at V and 0 bases at J, with 21 bases in the middle. The CDR3 reads CAMGPRSHPTTNEKLFF. CDR3 nucleotides: TGTGCCATGGGCCCCCGGAGCCATCCGACAACTAATGAAAAACTGTTTTTT.

Relative to its sample, this clonotype is medium-sized. This chain joins TRBV2 and TRBJ2-2; no firm D call. This CDR3 is built from 13 residues. V shed 1 base and J shed 6 bases, with 6 bases lying between them. The germline V gene has CDR1 SNHLY and CDR2 FYNNEI. CDR3 DNA: TGTGCCAGCAGTGAAGGCTGGCCCGGGGAGCTGTTTTTT. Residues: CASSEGWPGELFF. Full variable domain (outside the CDR3, taken from reference TRBV2 and TRBJ2-2): EPEVTQTPSHQVTQMGQEVILRCVPISNHLYFYWYRQILGQKVEFLVSFYNNEISEKSEIFDDQFSVERPDGSNFTLKIRSTKLEDSAMYFCASSEGWPGELFFGEGSRLTVL.

This chain joins TRBV5-5 and TRBJ2-2; D is unresolved. This CDR3 region has 14 residues. Trimming stripped 4 bases from V and 13 bases from J, with 20 bases between. Germline V CDR1 and CDR2: SGHKS, YYEKEE (reference sequence). In DNA, the CDR3 is TGTGCCAGCAGCCTTCGGCTTCCCTGCTGGGTGCTGTTTTTT. This gives the protein CASSLRLPCWVLFF.

This clonotype is labeled as medium-sized. The chain joins TRBV5-1 to TRBJ1-2; D ambiguous. The V gene lost 6 bases and the J gene lost 6 bases, with 18 bases spanning the gap. Germline V gene data show CDR1 as SGHRS and CDR2 as YFSETQ. The CDR3 totals 14 residues. The chain's CDR3 is CASKRAWTVNGYTF. The CDR3 bases are TGCGCCAGCAAACGGGCCTGGACGGTAAATGGCTACACCTTC. Based on the CDR3 plus reference TRBV5-1 and TRBJ1-2, the full variable domain is KAGVTQTPRYLIKTRGQQVTLSCSPISGHRSVSWYQQTPGQGLQFLFEYFSETQRNKGNFPGRFSGRQFSNSRSEMNVSTLELGDSALYLCASKRAWTVNGYTFGSGTRLTVV.

The chain carries TRBV3-1 and TRBJ2-1; D possibly corresponds to TRBD2 (6 bases). Trimming stripped 11 bases from V and 1 base from J, with 24 bases between. The CDR3 is 17 residues long. The V gene's germline CDR1 is LGHDT and CDR2 YNNKEL (reference sequence). This chain's CDR3 is CACSHEGPRESYNEQFF. Written as DNA, the CDR3 is TGTGCCTGCTCCCACGAGGGCCCGCGGGAATCCTACAATGAGCAGTTCTTC.

This clonotype is medium-sized in the sample. The V call is TRBV5-1, the J call TRBJ2-2; D is unresolved. The CDR3 has 20 residues. Per germline, CDR1 SGHRS and CDR2 YFSETQ. Between the trimmed V and J ends, which lost 0 bases and 5 bases, there was a span of 26 bases. CDR3 in amino acids: CASSLGPYPPGPPLTGELFF. The CDR3 DNA reads TGCGCCAGCAGCTTGGGACCTTATCCACCGGGTCCACCTTTGACCGGGGAGCTGTTTTTT. Using reference TRBV5-1 and TRBJ2-2 for the parts outside the CDR3, the full variable domain is KAGVTQTPRYLIKTRGQQVTLSCSPISGHRSVSWYQQTPGQGLQFLFEYFSETQRNKGNFPGRFSGRQFSNSRSEMNVSTLELGDSALYLCASSLGPYPPGPPLTGELFFGEGSRLTVL.

This clonotype was seen a single time. The rearrangement joins TRBV3-1 to TRBJ2-1; 7 bases align to TRBD2. The CDR3 is 17 residues long. V shed 8 bases and J 1 base; nucleotides not matched to a gene: 14. The germline V gene encodes CDR1 LGHDT and CDR2 YNNKEL (reference sequence). CDR3 sequence reads: CASCNEVQRESYNEQFF. For the CDR3, the DNA is TGTGCCAGCTGCAACGAGGTCCAGCGGGAATCCTACAATGAGCAGTTCTTC.

This clonotype is termed medium-sized. V is TRBV20-1 and J is TRBJ2-2, with a tentative D call TRBD2 (5 bases). Germline loops: CDR1 DFQATT, CDR2 SNEGSKA (reference sequence). The germline V and J ends were trimmed by 2 bases and 3 bases, with 10 bases remaining between them. The CDR3 has 14 residues. DNA of the CDR3: TGCAGTGCTAGACCGGGATTGTACACCGGGGAGCTGTTTTTT. This encodes CSARPGLYTGELFF.

This clonotype qualifies as medium-sized. The J gene is TRBJ1-2, the V gene TRBV7-3; the match to TRBD1 covers 8 bases. With 5 bases clipped from V and 3 bases from J, the junction kept 8 bases outside the gene matches. The CDR3 runs 15 residues. The V gene's germline CDR1 is SGHTA and CDR2 FQGTGA. The chain's CDR3 is CASSRQGAPDYGYTF. CDR3 DNA: TGTGCCAGCAGCCGTCAGGGGGCGCCGGACTATGGCTACACCTTC.

This clonotype showed up many times. The chain carries TRBV5-5 and TRBJ2-1; D is possibly TRBD2 (5 bases). Looked up from germline, CDR1 is SGHKS and CDR2 is YYEKEE (reference sequence). V gave up 3 bases and J gave up 5 bases, with 24 bases separating them. This CDR3 has 18 residues. Written as DNA, the CDR3 is TGTGCCAGCAGCTGGAGTTGGACTGGGGTGTATGGGAACAATGAGCAGTTCTTC. This gives the protein CASSWSWTGVYGNNEQFF.

This clonotype was detected ten times or more. The J gene is TRBJ2-1, the V gene TRBV6-2 or TRBV6-3; possibly TRBD1 or TRBD2 for D (5 bases each). The germline V gene has CDR1 MNHEY and CDR2 SVGEGT. Between the trimmed V and J ends, which lost 6 bases and 8 bases, there was a span of 14 bases. CDR3 length equals 13 residues. The CDR3 loop is CASRHRDPHEQFF. The CDR3 DNA sequence: TGTGCCAGCAGACACCGGGACCCCCATGAGCAGTTCTTC.

This clonotype is labeled medium-sized. The V gene is TRBV6-5, the J gene TRBJ2-7, with 9 bases identical to TRBD1. Germline V gene sequence: CDR1 MNHEY, CDR2 SVGAGI. Germline trimming cut 6 bases from V and 5 bases from J; bases unmatched to any gene: 8. There are 14 residues in the CDR3. CDR3 sequence (DNA): TGTGCCAGCAGCCCTTGGGGACAGGGCCACGAGCAGTACTTC. This sequence encodes CASSPWGQGHEQYF.

This clonotype is labeled as medium-sized. The gene calls are TRBV7-7 and TRBJ2-7, with 9 bases aligning to TRBD1. Germline V gives CDR1 SSHAT, CDR2 FNYEAQ (reference sequence). With V trimmed by 5 bases and J by 5 bases, 10 bases remained unmatched. The CDR3 is 15 amino acids. CDR3 sequence: CASSAKGDREDEQYF. DNA for the CDR3: TGTGCCAGCAGCGCTAAGGGGGACAGGGAGGACGAGCAGTACTTC.